The clone carrying this T cell receptor beta chain has a handful of counts. Clones were sequenced by immunoSEQ multiplex PCR, and TCRdb holds only the in-frame ones, with some missing. The sample has some 6,900 clones, around 78% seen once. This sample was included in a study of sequential checkpoint blockade in melanoma. Study information: Both treatment sequences were followed by maintenance nivolumab.

Described treatment: randomized to nivolumab then ipilimumab (arm A) or the reverse (arm B). Live CD3+CD8+ CD19− CD56− cells were sorted from PBMCs. Trimming left V 0 bases short and J 4 bases short, with 15 bases between. The CDR3 length is 16 residues. Germline CDR1 reads MGHRA; CDR2 reads YSYEKL. J is TRBJ2-5 and V is TRBV4-1; tentative D call: TRBD1 (6 bases). The starting material was CD8+ T cells sorted from blood (inferred from file names), obtained from a patient given nivolumab and ipilimumab in sequence. The TCR comes from a human donor with melanoma. CDR3 residues: CASSQDNTGFSETQYF. As DNA, the CDR3 is TGCGCCAGCAGCCAAGATAATACAGGGTTTTCAGAGACCCAGTACTTC.